This T cell receptor beta chain was sequenced in a study of blood T cell repertoires in COVID-19. Study-wide background: Italy, Spain and the United States were the sources of the convalescent and acute COVID-19 samples. T cells, B-cell-depleted T cells, or PBMCs provided the cDNA or gDNA that served as material.

The CDR3 length is 16 residues. The germline V gene encodes CDR1 MNHEY and CDR2 SVGAGI. Trimming at V came to 2 bases and at J to 3 bases, leaving 3 bases not matched to a gene. Authors' analysis steps: Reference gene primers were amplified, and this amplification served to estimate nucleated cell counts. Profiled with immunoSEQ multiplex PCR; TCRdb holds only in-frame clones, not every one. Clone size and the V and J calls come from that table; the DNA yielded D and trimming. Here the sample spans 170,000 or so clones, approximately 91% being singletons. The clonotype comes from a middle-aged man with acute or convalescent COVID-19. Sequencing was done on a sample of peripheral blood. The V call is TRBV6-5, the J call TRBJ1-3; 11 nucleotides match TRBD1. The CDR3 protein is CASSYQGTGGGNTIYF. The CDR3 DNA follows: TGTGCCAGCAGTTACCAAGGGACAGGGGGTGGAAACACCATATATTTT.